This is a list of T cell receptor beta chains from one sample in a study of T cell repertoires in cytomegalovirus infection. No antigen is known for these receptors. TCRdb independently ran MiXCR on the reads; one entry per CDR3 protein. This table holds 100,000 to 150,000 distinct CDR3 sequences, around 32% found once. The specimen was CD8+ T cells from cultured PBMCs, collected from culture after CMV antigen stimulation. The receptors stem from a human donor in good health (CMV status not recorded). Some clones in this sample may be carry-over from other donors' samples. The CDR3 runs from the conserved cysteine through the conserved F or W. D genes are given only for firm matches. Rows give clone size only sometimes, using once, few, many, or a class for an expanded clone.

d_call: TRBD2
v_call: TRBV7-8
j_call: TRBJ2-7
clone_size: .
cdr3_aa: CASSAGTSGNEQYF
cdr3_nt: TGTGCCAGCAGCGCCGGGACTAGCGGCAACGAGCAGTACTTC

d_call: .
v_call: TRBV12-3/TRBV12-4
j_call: TRBJ2-2
clone_size: .
cdr3_aa: CASSPGLNTGELFF
cdr3_nt: TGTGCCAGCAGTCCGGGTCTTAACACCGGGGAGCTGTTTTTT

d_call: .
v_call: TRBV4-1
j_call: TRBJ1-1
clone_size: few
cdr3_aa: CASSQSGTTTVNTEAFF
cdr3_nt: TGCGCCAGCAGCCAAAGCGGGACCACGACTGTGAACACTGAAGCTTTCTTT

d_call: .
v_call: TRBV4-1
j_call: TRBJ1-5
clone_size: .
cdr3_aa: CASSPRDRFNQPQHF
cdr3_nt: TGCGCCAGCAGCCCGAGGGACCGTTTCAATCAGCCCCAGCATTTT

d_call: .
v_call: TRBV12-3/TRBV12-4
j_call: TRBJ2-1
clone_size: few
cdr3_aa: CASSPRRGRGSYNEQFF
cdr3_nt: TGTGCCAGCAGCCCCAGGAGGGGGCGAGGCTCCTACAATGAGCAGTTCTTC

d_call: .
v_call: TRBV7-9
j_call: TRBJ1-2
clone_size: .
cdr3_aa: CASSFSHARENSGYTF
cdr3_nt: TGTGCCAGCAGCTTTAGTCACGCCAGGGAAAACTCTGGCTACACCTTC

d_call: .
v_call: TRBV5-1
j_call: TRBJ2-5
clone_size: few
cdr3_aa: CASSSGPRRETQYF
cdr3_nt: TGCGCCAGCAGCTCGGGACCCAGGAGAGAGACCCAGTACTTC

d_call: .
v_call: TRBV11-2
j_call: TRBJ1-1
clone_size: many
cdr3_aa: CASSLGARDTEAFF
cdr3_nt: TGTGCCAGCAGCTTAGGAGCCAGGGACACTGAAGCTTTCTTT

d_call: .
v_call: TRBV7-2
j_call: TRBJ2-6
clone_size: many
cdr3_aa: CASSLVSSSGANVLTF
cdr3_nt: TGTGCCAGCAGCTTAGTTTCCAGCTCTGGGGCCAACGTCCTGACTTTC

d_call: .
v_call: TRBV20-1
j_call: TRBJ2-7
clone_size: .
cdr3_aa: CSARDPEGTSYEQYF
cdr3_nt: TGCAGTGCTAGAGATCCCGAGGGGACCTCCTACGAGCAGTACTTC

d_call: .
v_call: TRBV7-6
j_call: TRBJ2-1
clone_size: few
cdr3_aa: CASSLYGSERGDEQFF
cdr3_nt: TGTGCCAGCAGCTTATACGGGTCCGAGCGCGGGGATGAGCAGTTCTTC

d_call: TRBD1
v_call: TRBV29-1
j_call: TRBJ1-1
clone_size: .
cdr3_aa: CSVDLTGDTEAFF
cdr3_nt: TGCAGCGTTGACTTGACAGGGGACACTGAAGCTTTCTTT

d_call: .
v_call: TRBV7-9
j_call: TRBJ2-3
clone_size: .
cdr3_aa: CASSKTRDTQYF
cdr3_nt: TGTGCCAGCAGCAAAACACGGGATACGCAGTATTTT

d_call: .
v_call: TRBV19
j_call: TRBJ1-2
clone_size: many
cdr3_aa: CASSPDSLYGYTF
cdr3_nt: TGTGCCAGCAGCCCGGACTCTCTCTATGGCTACACCTTC

d_call: .
v_call: TRBV28
j_call: TRBJ2-2
clone_size: .
cdr3_aa: CASSLGHMNTGELFF
cdr3_nt: TGTGCCAGCAGTCTGGGACATATGAACACCGGGGAGCTGTTTTTT

d_call: TRBD1
v_call: TRBV6-1
j_call: TRBJ1-6
clone_size: many
cdr3_aa: CASSDTGTGNSPLHF
cdr3_nt: TGTGCCAGCAGTGACACCGGGACAGGGAATTCACCCCTCCACTTT

d_call: TRBD2
v_call: TRBV20-1
j_call: TRBJ2-7
clone_size: .
cdr3_aa: CSARDTASGGYEQYF
cdr3_nt: TGCAGTGCTAGAGATACGGCTAGCGGGGGGTACGAGCAGTACTTC

d_call: TRBD1
v_call: TRBV12-3/TRBV12-4
j_call: TRBJ1-2
clone_size: many
cdr3_aa: CASSSWTGGKGYTF
cdr3_nt: TGTGCCAGCAGTTCTTGGACAGGGGGAAAGGGCTACACCTTC

d_call: .
v_call: TRBV10-3
j_call: TRBJ1-2
clone_size: few
cdr3_aa: CAIKEGVYGYTF
cdr3_nt: TGTGCCATCAAGGAGGGAGTCTATGGCTACACCTTC

d_call: TRBD1
v_call: TRBV29-1
j_call: TRBJ1-1
clone_size: .
cdr3_aa: CSVARIGQGKQAFF
cdr3_nt: TGCAGCGTTGCCCGAATTGGACAGGGGAAACAAGCTTTCTTT